This T cell receptor (beta chain) was obtained from a study of shared clonotypes between healthy human individuals. About the research overall: CD4 naive and CD4 memory each took three plates per donor, while CD8 naive took two and CD8 memory one.

About this clone itself: Antigen: not known.

Points from the study as a whole: Large depth notwithstanding, sorted-subset sequencing proved incomplete by rarefaction. A reduction in generation probabilities was seen for non-shared clonotypes relative to those shared by all four donors.

Germline V gene sequence: CDR1 SGHRS, CDR2 YFSETQ. The V end was cut by 4 bases, the J end by 1 base, with 11 bases between. The CDR3 is made up of 14 amino acids. At the deep level, the assay was run. Generated by immunoSEQ multiplex PCR, the TCRdb table keeps only in-frame clones and is missing some. The top ten clones hold about 0.39% of a sample with about 2.4 million clones, 80% to 95% of them seen once. This clonotype was sampled from a man younger than 35 in good health. Some clones in this sample may be carry-over from other donors' samples. The sample comprised naive CD4+ T cells from PBMCs. The sample's subset: CD45RA+ positively selected. The chain employs TRBV5-1 and TRBJ1-1; possible D gene TRBD1, 5 bases. In DNA form, the CDR3 reads TGCGCCAGCAGCCCTAGGGGAAAGAACACTGAAGCTTTCTTT. Its protein is CASSPRGKNTEAFF.